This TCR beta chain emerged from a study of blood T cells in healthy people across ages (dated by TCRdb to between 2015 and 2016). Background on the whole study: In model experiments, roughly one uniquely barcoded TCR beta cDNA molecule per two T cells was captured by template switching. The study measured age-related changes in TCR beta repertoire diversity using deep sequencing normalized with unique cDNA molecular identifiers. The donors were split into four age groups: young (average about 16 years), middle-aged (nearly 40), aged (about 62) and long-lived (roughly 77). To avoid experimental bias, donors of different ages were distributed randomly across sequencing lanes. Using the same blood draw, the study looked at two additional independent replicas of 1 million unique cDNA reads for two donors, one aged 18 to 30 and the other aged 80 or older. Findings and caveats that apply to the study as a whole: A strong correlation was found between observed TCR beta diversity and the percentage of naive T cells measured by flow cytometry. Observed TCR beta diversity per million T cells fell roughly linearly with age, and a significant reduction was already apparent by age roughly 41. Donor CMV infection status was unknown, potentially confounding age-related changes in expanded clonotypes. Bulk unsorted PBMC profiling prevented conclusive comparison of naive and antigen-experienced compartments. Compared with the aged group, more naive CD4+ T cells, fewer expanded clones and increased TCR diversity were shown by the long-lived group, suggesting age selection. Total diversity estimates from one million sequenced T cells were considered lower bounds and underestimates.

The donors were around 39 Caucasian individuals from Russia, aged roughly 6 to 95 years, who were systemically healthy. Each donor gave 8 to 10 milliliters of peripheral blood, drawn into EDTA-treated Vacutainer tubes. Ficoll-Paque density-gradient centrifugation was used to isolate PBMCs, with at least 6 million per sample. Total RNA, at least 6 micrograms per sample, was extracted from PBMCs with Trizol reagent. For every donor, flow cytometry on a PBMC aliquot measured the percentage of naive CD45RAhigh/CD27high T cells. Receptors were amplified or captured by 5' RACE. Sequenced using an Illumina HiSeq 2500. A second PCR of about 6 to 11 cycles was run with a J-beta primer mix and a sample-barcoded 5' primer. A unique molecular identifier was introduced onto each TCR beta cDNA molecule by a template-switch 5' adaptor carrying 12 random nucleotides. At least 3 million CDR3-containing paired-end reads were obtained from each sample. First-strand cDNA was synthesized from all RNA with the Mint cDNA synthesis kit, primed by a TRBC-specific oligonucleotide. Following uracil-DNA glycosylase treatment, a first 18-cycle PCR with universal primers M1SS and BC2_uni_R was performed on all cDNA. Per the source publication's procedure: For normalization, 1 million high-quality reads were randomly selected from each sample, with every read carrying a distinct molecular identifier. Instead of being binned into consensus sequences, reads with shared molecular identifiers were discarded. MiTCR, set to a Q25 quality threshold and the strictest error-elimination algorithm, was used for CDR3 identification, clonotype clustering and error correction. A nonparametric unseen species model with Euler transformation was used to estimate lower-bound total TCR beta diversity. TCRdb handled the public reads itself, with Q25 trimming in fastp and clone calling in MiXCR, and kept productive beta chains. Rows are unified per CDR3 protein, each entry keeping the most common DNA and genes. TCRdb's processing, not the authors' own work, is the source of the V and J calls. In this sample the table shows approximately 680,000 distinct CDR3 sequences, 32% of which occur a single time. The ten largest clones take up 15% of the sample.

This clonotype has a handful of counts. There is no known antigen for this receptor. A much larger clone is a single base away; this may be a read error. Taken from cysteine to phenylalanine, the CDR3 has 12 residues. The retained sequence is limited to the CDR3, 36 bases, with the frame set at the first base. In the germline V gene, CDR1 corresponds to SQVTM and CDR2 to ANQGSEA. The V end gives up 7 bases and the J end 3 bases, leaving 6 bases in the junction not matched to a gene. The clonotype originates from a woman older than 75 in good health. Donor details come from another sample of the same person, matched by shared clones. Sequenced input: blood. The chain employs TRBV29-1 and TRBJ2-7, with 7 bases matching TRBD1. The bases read TGCAGCGGAGCACGGGACAGCTACGAGCAGTACTTC. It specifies CSGARDSYEQYF.